One and the same sample provided the 12 T cell receptor beta chains below, sequenced in a study of Ad26.COV2.S vaccination and SARS-CoV-2 variants. Treatment specified: 15 to 20 received Ad26.COV2.S at low or high dose, single or two shots; roughly five received placebo; per-sample allocation not given. Sampling happened 63 days after the first vaccine or placebo injection. The table came from immunoSEQ multiplex PCR; TCRdb's copy has only in-frame clones and leaves some out. Among 350,000 to 400,000 clones listed, approximately 89% were seen once. Source: peripheral blood, taken in a trial of Ad26.COV2.S vaccine versus placebo. These TCRs come from a person aged 18 to 65 who received the Ad26.COV2.S COVID-19 vaccine or a placebo.

The chain joins TRBV28 to TRBJ1-4; D is uncertain. Germline values: CDR1 MDHEN, CDR2 SYDVKM. The ends were cut back, 1 base at V and 8 bases at J, with 17 bases in the middle. The CDR3 has 16 amino acids. Written as DNA, the CDR3 is TGTGCCAGCAGTTTATCGGAGGCGGGCATGAGCGAAAAACTGTTTTTT. Protein: CASSLSEAGMSEKLFF.

This rearrangement joins TRBV4-1 to TRBJ1-6; 7 positions agree with TRBD1. The CDR3 has 16 amino acids. Germline CDR1 reads MGHRA; CDR2 reads YSYEKL. V was clipped by 0 bases and J by 9 bases; unmatched bases: 8. The CDR3 sequence: CASSQEDRLAGSPLHF. CDR3 coding DNA: TGCGCCAGCAGCCAAGAGGACAGGTTGGCGGGTTCACCCCTCCACTTT.

V usage is TRBV9 and J usage is TRBJ2-1, with D maybe TRBD2 (6 bases). The V gene's germline CDR1 is SGDLS and CDR2 YYNGEE. CDR3 length: 16 amino acids. Trimming removed 3 bases at V and 0 bases at J, with 13 bases between. The CDR3 sequence: CASSANRGDSYNEQFF. The CDR3 nucleotides read TGTGCCAGCAGCGCCAACCGCGGGGACTCCTACAATGAGCAGTTCTTC.

V usage is TRBV18 and J usage is TRBJ2-1; TRBD2 matches 7 bases. Germline V gene lookup returns CDR1 KGHSH and CDR2 LQKENI. The CDR3 has 19 residues. With 0 bases clipped from V and 2 bases from J, the junction kept 13 bases outside the gene matches. This chain's CDR3 is CASSPPVDIPGGAYNEQFF. The DNA for the CDR3 is TGTGCCAGCTCACCACCCGTTGACATCCCGGGAGGCGCCTACAATGAGCAGTTCTTC.

The chain links TRBV5-5 to TRBJ1-1, with D hard to call. Germline V gene sequence: CDR1 SGHKS, CDR2 YYEKEE (reference sequence). The V end lost 1 base, the J end lost 1 base, and 8 bases lay between the germline ends. This CDR3 spans 14 amino acids. The CDR3 coding sequence is TGTGCCAGCAGCTTGACGCGATCGAACACTGAAGCTTTCTTT. Protein product: CASSLTRSNTEAFF.

V is TRBV7-2 and J is TRBJ2-3; TRBD2 might be the D (7 bases). The CDR3 contains 15 residues. CDR1 and CDR2 from the germline V gene are SGHTA and FQGNSA. The V gene lost 1 base and the J gene lost 4 bases, with 12 bases spanning the gap. The CDR3 loop reads CASSLEGGWADTQYF. The CDR3 DNA reads as TGTGCCAGCAGCTTAGAGGGGGGGTGGGCAGATACGCAGTATTTT.

This clone came up a few times. The V gene is TRBV4-1, the J gene TRBJ1-2, with D uncertain. In germline, CDR1 is MGHRA, CDR2 YSYEKL. CDR3 length: 14 amino acids. Trimming shortened V by 0 bases and J by 3 bases, and 8 bases separated the two germline ends. The chain's CDR3 is CASSQEAGYYGYTF. CDR3 DNA: TGCGCCAGCAGCCAAGAGGCAGGATACTATGGCTACACCTTC.

This chain uses TRBV20-1 with TRBJ2-5, with D unresolved. Germline values: CDR1 DFQATT, CDR2 SNEGSKA (reference sequence). The CDR3 extends over 11 amino acids. Trimming removed 3 bases at V and 4 bases at J, with 6 bases between. The CDR3 spells CSASLTETQYF. DNA of the CDR3: TGCAGTGCTAGTCTAACAGAGACCCAGTACTTC.

The chain recombines TRBV20-1 with TRBJ2-1, with 10 bases fitting TRBD2. V lost 3 bases and J lost 6; bases outside the gene matches: 8. Germline CDR1 and CDR2: DFQATT and SNEGSKA (reference sequence). The CDR3 loop spans 15 amino acids. The CDR3 sequence is CSASGASGSPNEQFF. The CDR3 DNA sequence: TGCAGTGCTAGTGGGGCTAGCGGGAGCCCCAATGAGCAGTTCTTC.

This chain uses TRBV4-1 with TRBJ1-2; possibly TRBD1 for D (5 bases). CDR3 length: 14 amino acids. Trimming pared 0 bases from V and 6 bases from J, leaving 11 bases between. CDR1 MGHRA and CDR2 YSYEKL come from the germline V gene. CDR3 sequence reads: CASSQDRIGDGYTF. CDR3 DNA: TGCGCCAGCAGCCAAGATCGGATAGGGGATGGCTACACCTTC.

This chain links TRBV28 with TRBJ2-2; no firm D call. Trimming took 7 bases from V and 0 from J, leaving 9 bases between them. The length of the CDR3 is 14 residues. Germline CDR1 is MDHEN and CDR2 is SYDVKM. CDR3 amino acids: CASKQRPNTGELFF. DNA for the CDR3: TGTGCCAGCAAACAGCGCCCGAACACCGGGGAGCTGTTTTTT. The whole variable domain, filled in from reference TRBV28 and TRBJ2-2, reads DVKVTQSSRYLVKRTGEKVFLECVQDMDHENMFWYRQDPGLGLRLIYFSYDVKMKEKGDIPEGYSVSREKKERFSLILESASTNQTSMYLCASKQRPNTGELFFGEGSRLTVL.

This sequence joins TRBV6-2 or TRBV6-3 and TRBJ2-1; D perhaps matches TRBD2 (6 bases). Trimming removed 0 bases at V and 4 bases at J, with 16 bases between. This CDR3 region has 17 residues. CDR1 is MNHEY and CDR2 is SVGEGT in the germline V gene. CDR3 sequence reads: CASSYSTRRGGYNEQFF. The CDR3 bases are TGTGCCAGCAGTTACTCGACGCGGAGGGGCGGATACAATGAGCAGTTCTTC.